The 18 T cell receptor beta chains presented below share a single source sample, sequenced in a study of CD8 T cells in Susac syndrome. It was with random hexamers that 0.5 to 1 ug RNA was reverse transcribed. Using its own MiXCR run on the immunoSEQ multiplex PCR reads, TCRdb lists one record per CDR3 protein. Of about 130,000 distinct CDR3 sequences listed, around 94% are singletons. The material sequenced was CD8+ T cells from PBMCs. All receptors come from a human donor with Susac syndrome.

This clonotype was observed a single time. The CDR3 is CASSELGTENTEAFF. Here the CDR3 DNA reads TGTGCCAGCAGTGAATTAGGGACAGAGAACACTGAAGCTTTCTTT. The J gene is TRBJ1-1, the V gene TRBV25-1; TRBD1 matches 7 bases. Germline lookup yields CDR1 MGHDK and CDR2 SYGVNS. CDR3 length equals 15 residues. V gave up 1 base and J gave up 1 base; unmatched junction bases: 3.

This sequence joins TRBV27 and TRBJ2-1, with 13 positions matching TRBD2. Germline CDR1 reads MNHEY; CDR2 reads SMNVEV (reference sequence). V lost 5 bases and J lost 6; bases outside the gene matches: 4. The CDR3 runs to 15 residues. The CDR3: CASSRGTSGANEQFF. The CDR3 nucleotides are TGTGCCAGCAGTCGCGGGACTAGCGGGGCCAATGAGCAGTTCTTC.

This rearrangement joins TRBV6-1 to TRBJ2-1; D is uncertain. V was shortened by 1 base and J by 6 bases, with 10 bases between the two germline ends. This CDR3 comprises 14 residues. The germline V gene has CDR1 MNHNS and CDR2 SASEGT. The CDR3 DNA is TGTGCCAGCAGTGAAGGTCTAGGGCCCAATGAGCAGTTCTTC. Its translation is CASSEGLGPNEQFF.

The rearrangement links TRBV30 to TRBJ2-3; 10 bases are a match to TRBD2. V shed 8 bases and J 4 bases; nucleotides not matched to a gene: 9. Germline CDR1 and CDR2: GTSNPN and SVGIG (reference sequence). The CDR3 length is 14 residues. The CDR3 sequence is CAGASGSGADTQYF. CDR3 DNA: TGTGCCGGGGCTAGCGGGAGCGGGGCAGATACGCAGTATTTT.

The sample holds a few counts of this clonotype. The V gene is TRBV7-9, the J gene TRBJ2-3, with D hard to call. V lost 5 bases and J lost 10, with 13 bases in between. The CDR3 loop spans 12 amino acids. Germline CDR1 is SEHNR and CDR2 is FQNEAQ (reference sequence). In DNA form, the CDR3 reads TGTGCCAGCAGCCCGCCCGGGTCCGCGCAGTATTTT. It translates to CASSPPGSAQYF.

The gene calls are TRBV20-1 and TRBJ1-1, with D maybe TRBD1 (6 bases). Germline V gene lookup returns CDR1 DFQATT and CDR2 SNEGSKA (reference sequence). Deletions cut 1 base from V and 4 bases from J, with 10 bases between. The CDR3 runs to 13 residues. The CDR3 loop reads CSARGSGVTEAFF. The CDR3 DNA reads TGCAGTGCTAGAGGTTCAGGGGTCACTGAAGCTTTCTTT.

The chain carries TRBV4-3 and TRBJ2-2; D remains ambiguous. V was cut by 0 bases and J by 4 bases, with 9 bases left in between. The CDR3 runs 15 residues. Germline V gene lookup returns CDR1 LGHNA and CDR2 YSLEER. In nucleotides, the CDR3 is TGCGCCAGCAGCCAAGATCTGGTGACCACCGGGGAGCTGTTTTTT. The encoded protein is CASSQDLVTTGELFF.

The chain recombines TRBV30 with TRBJ2-7, with 14 bases lining up with TRBD2. The CDR3 covers 14 residues. V lost 4 bases and J lost 3; bases outside the gene matches: 2. Germline-derived CDR1 and CDR2 are GTSNPN and SVGIG (reference sequence). CDR3 in DNA: TGTGCCTGGAACGGACTAGCGGGAGGCTACGAGCAGTACTTC. Residues: CAWNGLAGGYEQYF.

CDR3: CATKQYYTSTDTQYF. DNA for the CDR3: TGTGCCACCAAACAATACTACACTAGCACAGATACGCAGTATTTT. This chain joins TRBV2 and TRBJ2-3, with D uncertain. The V end was cut by 10 bases, the J end by 0 bases, with 17 bases between. Germline V gene sequence: CDR1 SNHLY, CDR2 FYNNEI. The CDR3 extends over 15 amino acids.

The chain employs TRBV4-1 and TRBJ2-5; D may be TRBD2 (6 bases). Germline V CDR1 and CDR2: MGHRA, YSYEKL. The CDR3 is 17 residues long. Trimming took off 0 bases at V and 3 bases at J, with 17 bases between the two ends. The CDR3 here is CASSQDLGGLAEETQYF. The CDR3 DNA is TGCGCCAGCAGCCAAGATCTGGGGGGATTGGCGGAAGAGACCCAGTACTTC.

The V gene is TRBV20-1, the J gene TRBJ2-5; D perhaps matches TRBD2 (6 bases). The CDR3 loop spans 14 amino acids. Germline assignment: CDR1 DFQATT and CDR2 SNEGSKA (reference sequence). The germline V and J ends were trimmed by 2 bases and 1 base, with 11 bases remaining between them. The CDR3, as DNA: TGCAGTGCTAGAAACGGACTACCCCAAGAGACCCAGTACTTC. This gives the protein CSARNGLPQETQYF.

The rearrangement uses TRBV29-1 and TRBJ2-2; a weak D match, TRBD2 (5 bases). In germline, CDR1 is SQVTM, CDR2 ANQGSEA. Between the trimmed V and J ends, which lost 6 bases and 2 bases, there was a span of 10 bases. CDR3 length: 13 amino acids. CDR3 bases: TGCAGCGTCACCGGGGAAAACACCGGGGAGCTGTTTTTT. Translation: CSVTGENTGELFF.

The chain recombines TRBV7-8 with TRBJ2-3; TRBD2 is a possible D gene (6 bases). Germline CDR1 and CDR2: SGHVS and FQNEAQ. This CDR3 contains 14 residues. V was pared by 3 bases and J by 3 bases, with 10 bases between. The CDR3 DNA reads TGTGCCAGCAGCTTTGGGGCGGGAACAGATACGCAGTATTTT. The encoded protein is CASSFGAGTDTQYF.

The chain is built from TRBV6-6 and TRBJ2-1; TRBD2 matches at 11 bases. The CDR3 covers 16 residues. Germline V CDR1 and CDR2: MNHNY, SVGAGI (reference sequence). V was clipped by 5 bases and J by 4 bases; unmatched bases: 7. The CDR3 loop is CASSPLAGALYNEQFF. CDR3 DNA: TGTGCCAGCAGTCCACTAGCGGGGGCCCTTTACAATGAGCAGTTCTTC.

This chain links TRBV7-9 with TRBJ2-1; a possible D gene is TRBD2 (6 bases). V lost 6 bases, J lost 10 bases, and 7 bases lay in between. This CDR3 region has 10 residues. Germline assignment: CDR1 SEHNR and CDR2 FQNEAQ (reference sequence). DNA of the CDR3: TGTGCCAGCAGGGGGGGAGAGCAGTTCTTC. Encoded protein: CASRGGEQFF.

The V call is TRBV25-1, the J call TRBJ1-2; 7 nucleotides align to TRBD1. The V segment lost 1 base and the J segment 0 bases; nucleotides outside the gene matches: 2. CDR3 length: 15 amino acids. Germline assignment: CDR1 MGHDK and CDR2 SYGVNS. CDR3 DNA sequence: TGTGCCAGCAGTGAATGGGACAGCGCTAACTATGGCTACACCTTC. This sequence encodes CASSEWDSANYGYTF.

The rearrangement links TRBV4-1 to TRBJ1-6; D is uncertain. CDR1 and CDR2 (germline): MGHRA, YSYEKL. The CDR3 runs to 15 residues. The V end lost 0 bases, the J end lost 7 bases, and 10 bases lay between the germline ends. In DNA, the CDR3 is TGCGCCAGCAGCCAAGAACCAAAAAGCAATTCACCCCTCCACTTT. Amino acid sequence: CASSQEPKSNSPLHF.

J is TRBJ2-7 and V is TRBV20-1; 8 bases map to TRBD2. The CDR3 spans 13 residues. V gave up 6 bases and J gave up 6 bases; unmatched junction bases: 10. Germline V gene lookup returns CDR1 DFQATT and CDR2 SNEGSKA (reference sequence). The CDR3 DNA reads TGCAGTGCCTCGGGGCAGCGGGAGCCCGAGCAGTACTTC. This encodes CSASGQREPEQYF.